The 8 T cell receptor beta chains in this list originate from one sample, sequenced in a study of T cells in Graves' hyperthyroidism and ophthalmopathy. Amplification yielded TCR beta CDR3 regions, with RNA transcripts as the source. TCR CDR3 regions were first amplified by RT-PCR with HTBI primers. TCRdb analysed the multiplex PCR reads with MiXCR anew, one entry per CDR3 protein. The sample has about 690,000 distinct CDR3 sequences; 17% are singletons. The sequenced material came from blood. All receptors come from a man aged 50-60 years with Graves' hyperthyroidism.

V gene TRBV28 combines with J gene TRBJ2-7, with D possibly being TRBD1 (5 bases). Looked up from germline, CDR1 is MDHEN and CDR2 is SYDVKM. V lost 7 bases, J lost 5 bases, and 15 bases lay in between. The CDR3 contains 13 residues. The CDR3 DNA reads as TGTGCCAGCACTCACCTTCCGGACAACGAGCAGTACTTC. Its translation is CASTHLPDNEQYF.

This clonotype showed up many times. The chain links TRBV12-3 or TRBV12-4 to TRBJ2-5, with D maybe TRBD2 (6 bases). The CDR3 contains 15 residues. Trimming cost V 5 bases and J 2 bases, with 15 bases left between them. CDR3 in DNA: TGTGCCAGCAGTCCTCTCTCGACTAGACAAGAGACCCAGTACTTC. Encoded protein: CASSPLSTRQETQYF.

The sample holds many counts of this clonotype. J is TRBJ2-3 and V is TRBV25-1; D gene ambiguous. Germline-derived CDR1 and CDR2 are MGHDK and SYGVNS. The CDR3 loop spans 14 amino acids. V shed 4 bases and J shed 3 bases, with 11 bases lying between them. The CDR3 here is CASSVARLTDTQYF. CDR3 bases: TGTGCCAGCAGTGTTGCCAGGTTGACAGATACGCAGTATTTT.

This clonotype appeared a few times. The chain has TRBV27 and TRBJ2-3, with D hard to call. This CDR3 has 14 residues. V lost 0 bases and J 2 bases, leaving 6 bases between the germline ends. CDR1 and CDR2 from the germline V gene are MNHEY and SMNVEV (reference sequence). CDR3 residues: CASSLSRPTDTQYF. CDR3 nucleotides: TGTGCCAGCAGTTTATCTCGGCCCACAGATACGCAGTATTTT.

This clonotype was seen more than once but under ten times. V gene TRBV7-6 combines with J gene TRBJ2-7; no clear D gene. Trimming shortened V by 1 base and J by 6 bases, and 7 bases separated the two germline ends. This CDR3 has 12 residues. Germline V gene data show CDR1 as SGHVS and CDR2 as FNYEAQ. The CDR3 region has the DNA TGTGCCAGCAGCTTAGTTGGTTCCGAGCAGTACTTC. Protein: CASSLVGSEQYF.

This clonotype was seen a handful of times. This chain links TRBV7-9 with TRBJ2-5; TRBD2 matches 12 bases. Germline V gives CDR1 SEHNR, CDR2 FQNEAQ (reference sequence). V was pared by 7 bases and J by 1 base, with 4 bases of the junction left unmatched. The CDR3 has 15 residues. The CDR3 DNA reads TGTGCCAGCACCCCGACTAGCGGGAGCCAAGAGACCCAGTACTTC. The encoded protein is CASTPTSGSQETQYF.

This clonotype was counted at least ten times. The chain links TRBV7-8 to TRBJ1-5; D is possibly TRBD1 (6 bases). V was pared by 0 bases and J by 4 bases, with 10 bases between. The CDR3 has 15 residues. Germline loops: CDR1 SGHVS, CDR2 FQNEAQ. The CDR3 nucleotides are TGTGCCAGCAGCTTAGCGGACAGCCCTAATCAGCCCCAGCATTTT. This encodes CASSLADSPNQPQHF.

This clonotype was observed at least ten times. This rearrangement joins TRBV7-9 to TRBJ1-2; TRBD1 matches 7 bases. J lost 3 bases, V lost 1 base, and 8 bases had no gene match. The germline V gene encodes CDR1 SEHNR and CDR2 FQNEAQ (reference sequence). The CDR3 is 16 amino acids. In DNA, the CDR3 is TGTGCCAGCAGCTTAGAGAGGGCAGGGGGTGACTATGGCTACACCTTC. It encodes CASSLERAGGDYGYTF.